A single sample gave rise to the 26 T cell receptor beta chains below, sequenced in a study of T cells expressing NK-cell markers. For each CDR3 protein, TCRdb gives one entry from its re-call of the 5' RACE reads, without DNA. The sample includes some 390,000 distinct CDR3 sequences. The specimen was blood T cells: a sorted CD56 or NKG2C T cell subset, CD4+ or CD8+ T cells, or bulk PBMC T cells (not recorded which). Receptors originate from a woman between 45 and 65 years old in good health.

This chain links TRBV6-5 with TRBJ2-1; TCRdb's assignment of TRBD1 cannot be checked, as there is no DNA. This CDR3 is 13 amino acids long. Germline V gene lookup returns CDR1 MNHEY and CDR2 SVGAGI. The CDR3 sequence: CASSYSGQDEQFF.

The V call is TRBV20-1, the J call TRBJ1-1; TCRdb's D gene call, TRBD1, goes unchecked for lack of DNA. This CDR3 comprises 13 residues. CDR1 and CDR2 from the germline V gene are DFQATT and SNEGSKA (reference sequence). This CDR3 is CSARQGTGGGTFF.

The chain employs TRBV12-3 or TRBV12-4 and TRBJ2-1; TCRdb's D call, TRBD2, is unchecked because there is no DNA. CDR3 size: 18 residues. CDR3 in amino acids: CASSLRGSSFSDYNEQFF.

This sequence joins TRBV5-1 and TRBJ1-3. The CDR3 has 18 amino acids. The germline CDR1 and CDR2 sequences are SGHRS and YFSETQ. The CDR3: CASSLVSRDFSPGNTIYF.

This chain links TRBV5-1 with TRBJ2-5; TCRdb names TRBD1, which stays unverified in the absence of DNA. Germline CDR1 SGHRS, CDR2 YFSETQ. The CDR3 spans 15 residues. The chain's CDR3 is CASSPYQGRSETQYF.

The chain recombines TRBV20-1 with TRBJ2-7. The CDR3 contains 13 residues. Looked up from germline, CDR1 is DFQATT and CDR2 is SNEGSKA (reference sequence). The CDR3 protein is CSARPVDYYEQYF.

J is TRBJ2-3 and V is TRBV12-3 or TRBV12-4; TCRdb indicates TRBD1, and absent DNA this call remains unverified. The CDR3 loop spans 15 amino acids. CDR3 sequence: CASSSRDWDTDTQYF.

CDR3 protein: CASSFVTSFHNEQFF. V gene TRBV27 combines with J gene TRBJ2-1; TCRdb selects TRBD2, and the lack of DNA leaves this call unchecked. The CDR3 has 15 residues. Germline lookup yields CDR1 MNHEY and CDR2 SMNVEV (reference sequence).

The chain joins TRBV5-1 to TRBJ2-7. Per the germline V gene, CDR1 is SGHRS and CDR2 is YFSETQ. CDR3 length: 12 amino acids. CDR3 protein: CASSLPGREQYF.

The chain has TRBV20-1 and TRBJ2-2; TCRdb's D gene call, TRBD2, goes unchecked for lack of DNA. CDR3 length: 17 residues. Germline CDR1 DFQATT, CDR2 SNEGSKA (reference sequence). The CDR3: CSARDRELAGNTGELFF.

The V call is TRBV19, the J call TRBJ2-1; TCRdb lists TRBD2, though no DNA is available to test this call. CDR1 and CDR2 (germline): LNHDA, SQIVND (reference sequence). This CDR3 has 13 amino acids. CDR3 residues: CASVSTSDNEQFF. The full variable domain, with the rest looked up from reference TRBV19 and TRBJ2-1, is DGGITQSPKYLFRKEGQNVTLSCEQNLNHDAMYWYRQDPGQGLRLIYYSQIVNDFQKGDIAEGYSVSREKKESFPLTVTSAQKNPTAFYLCASVSTSDNEQFFGPGTRLTVL.

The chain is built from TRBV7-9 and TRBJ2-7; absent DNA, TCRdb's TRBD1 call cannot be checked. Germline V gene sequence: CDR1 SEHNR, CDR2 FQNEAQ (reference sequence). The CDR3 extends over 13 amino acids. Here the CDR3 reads CASSPPPGYEQYF.

CDR3 sequence reads: CASSPRYEQFF. The chain has TRBV12-3 or TRBV12-4 and TRBJ2-1. CDR3 length: 11 residues.

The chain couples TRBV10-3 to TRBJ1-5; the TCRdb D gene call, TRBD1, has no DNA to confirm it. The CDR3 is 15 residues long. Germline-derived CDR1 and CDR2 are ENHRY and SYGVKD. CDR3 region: CAIRADRGSNQPQHF.

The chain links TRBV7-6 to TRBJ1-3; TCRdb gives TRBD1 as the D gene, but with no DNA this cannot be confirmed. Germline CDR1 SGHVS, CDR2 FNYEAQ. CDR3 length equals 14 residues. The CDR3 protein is CASSLAAGRNTIYF.

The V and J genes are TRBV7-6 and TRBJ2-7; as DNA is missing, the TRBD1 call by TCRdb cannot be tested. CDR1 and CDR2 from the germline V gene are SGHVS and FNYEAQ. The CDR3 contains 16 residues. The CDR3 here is CASSFEVGQQPYEQYF.

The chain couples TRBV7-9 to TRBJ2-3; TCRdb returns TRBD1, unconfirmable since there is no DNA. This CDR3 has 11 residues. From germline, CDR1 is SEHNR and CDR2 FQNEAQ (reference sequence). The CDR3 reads CAVDRGDTQYF.

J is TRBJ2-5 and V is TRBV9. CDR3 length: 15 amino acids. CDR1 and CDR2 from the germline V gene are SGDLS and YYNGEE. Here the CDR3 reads CASSVGFQKQETQYF.

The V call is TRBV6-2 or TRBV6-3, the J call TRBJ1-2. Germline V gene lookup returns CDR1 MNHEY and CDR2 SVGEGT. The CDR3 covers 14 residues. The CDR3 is CASSYKGLGGGYTF.

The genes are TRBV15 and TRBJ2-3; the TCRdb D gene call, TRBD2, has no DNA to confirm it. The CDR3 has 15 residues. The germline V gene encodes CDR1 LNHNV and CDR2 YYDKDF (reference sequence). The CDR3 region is CATSNIIMGLDTQYF.

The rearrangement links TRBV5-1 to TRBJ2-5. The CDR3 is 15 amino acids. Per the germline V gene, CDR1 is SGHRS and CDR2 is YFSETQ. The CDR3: CASSLAFRRRETQYF.

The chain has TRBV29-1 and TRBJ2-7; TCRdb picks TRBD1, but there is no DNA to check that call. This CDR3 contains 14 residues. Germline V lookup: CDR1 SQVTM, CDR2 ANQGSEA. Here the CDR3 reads CSVEVPGRPGEQYF.

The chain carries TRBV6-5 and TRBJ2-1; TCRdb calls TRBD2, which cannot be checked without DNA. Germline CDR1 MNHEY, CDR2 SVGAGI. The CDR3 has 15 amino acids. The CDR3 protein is CASSYGSGRADEQFF.

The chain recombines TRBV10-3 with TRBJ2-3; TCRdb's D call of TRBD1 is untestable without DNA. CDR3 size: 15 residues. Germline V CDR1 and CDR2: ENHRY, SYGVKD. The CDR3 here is CAISEADALGNTQYF.

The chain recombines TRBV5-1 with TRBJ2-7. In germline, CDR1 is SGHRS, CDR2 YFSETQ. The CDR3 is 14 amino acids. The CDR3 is CASSLEVERYEQYF.

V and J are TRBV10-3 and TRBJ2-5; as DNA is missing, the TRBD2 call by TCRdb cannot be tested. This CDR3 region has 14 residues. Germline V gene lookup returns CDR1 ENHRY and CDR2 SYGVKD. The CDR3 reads CATRGGERQGTQYF.